This T cell receptor (beta chain) came from a study of beta chain features in type 1 diabetes. At the level of the study: Taken together, all samples contributed 90 million to 140 million examined sorted cells. General observations from the study: Compared with healthy donors, patients appeared to share more similar naive, central memory and regulatory TCRB repertoires. Shortening that was moderate but significant affected the TCRB CDR3s of Type 1 diabetes patients in all four CD4+ subsets.

Sequenced material consisted of expressed TCRB transcripts (all of the isolated RNA was reverse transcribed). Clones were sequenced by immunoSEQ multiplex PCR, and TCRdb holds only the in-frame ones, with some missing. The sample holds about 150,000 clones, around 10% seen once. In the case of this clone: Its specificity is not known.

The CDR3 is made up of 17 amino acids. V shed 0 bases and J 5 bases; nucleotides not matched to a gene: 2. Germline loops: CDR1 LGHNA, CDR2 YSLEER. The material sequenced was central memory CD4+ T cells from blood. V is TRBV4-3 and J is TRBJ2-1; 15 bases map to TRBD2. This sequence was found in a young man in good health. In DNA form, the CDR3 reads TGCGCCAGCAGCCAAGATGGACTAGCGGGAGGGCACAATGAGCAGTTCTTC. It codes for CASSQDGLAGGHNEQFF.